Presented here are 3 T cell receptor beta chains from one specimen sequenced in a study of monozygotic twins with inflammatory bowel disease. No DNA is given; TCRdb re-called the 5' RACE reads and lists each CDR3 protein once. This sample's table reports about 99,000 distinct CDR3 sequences. The specimen was blood. The receptors were sampled from a human donor with ulcerative colitis or Crohn's disease, or a healthy co-twin of an affected twin (not recorded which).

V and J are TRBV20-1 and TRBJ1-4; TCRdb gives TRBD1 as the D gene, but with no DNA this cannot be confirmed. The CDR3 sequence is 16 residues long. Germline V gene lookup returns CDR1 DFQATT and CDR2 SNEGSKA (reference sequence). The CDR3 here is CSAREYYRGGNEKLFF.

This chain links TRBV20-1 with TRBJ2-7; the D gene TCRdb calls, TRBD2, cannot be checked with no DNA. The CDR3 spans 17 residues. Germline CDR1 DFQATT, CDR2 SNEGSKA (reference sequence). CDR3 amino acids: CSARDGIAGGVFSEQYF.

The chain joins TRBV5-1 to TRBJ1-5. This CDR3 spans 14 amino acids. Germline V lookup: CDR1 SGHRS, CDR2 YFSETQ. The CDR3 region is CASSPENSNQPQHF.